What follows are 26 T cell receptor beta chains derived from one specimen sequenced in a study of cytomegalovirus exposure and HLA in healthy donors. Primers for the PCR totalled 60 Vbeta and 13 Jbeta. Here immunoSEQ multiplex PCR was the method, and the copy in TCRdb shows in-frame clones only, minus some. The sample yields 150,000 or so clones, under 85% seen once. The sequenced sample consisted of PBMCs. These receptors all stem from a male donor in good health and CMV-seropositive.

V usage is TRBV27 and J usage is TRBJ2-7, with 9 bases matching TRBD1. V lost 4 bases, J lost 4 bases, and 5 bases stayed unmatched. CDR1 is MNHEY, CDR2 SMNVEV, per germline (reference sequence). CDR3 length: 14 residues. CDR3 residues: CASSSGQGKYEQYF. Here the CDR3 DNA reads TGTGCCAGCAGTTCCGGACAGGGGAAGTACGAGCAGTACTTC.

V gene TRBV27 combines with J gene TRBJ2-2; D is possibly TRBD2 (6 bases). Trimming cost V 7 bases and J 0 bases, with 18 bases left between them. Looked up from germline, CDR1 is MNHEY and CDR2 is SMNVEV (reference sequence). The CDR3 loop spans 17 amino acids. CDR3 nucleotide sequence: TGTGCCAGCACTATCCCCTGGAGGGTAGCGAACACCGGGGAGCTGTTTTTT. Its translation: CASTIPWRVANTGELFF.

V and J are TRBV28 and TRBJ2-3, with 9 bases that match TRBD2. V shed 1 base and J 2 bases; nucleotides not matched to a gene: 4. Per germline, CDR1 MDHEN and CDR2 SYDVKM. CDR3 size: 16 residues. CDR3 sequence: CASSLSLAGATDTQYF. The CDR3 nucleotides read TGTGCCAGCAGTTTATCCTTAGCGGGGGCCACAGATACGCAGTATTTT.

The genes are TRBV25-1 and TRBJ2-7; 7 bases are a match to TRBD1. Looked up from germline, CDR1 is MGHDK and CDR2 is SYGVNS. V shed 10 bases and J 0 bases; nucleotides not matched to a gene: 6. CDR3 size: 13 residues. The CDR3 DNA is TGTGCCAATTCGACAGGGCCCTCCTACGAGCAGTACTTC. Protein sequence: CANSTGPSYEQYF.

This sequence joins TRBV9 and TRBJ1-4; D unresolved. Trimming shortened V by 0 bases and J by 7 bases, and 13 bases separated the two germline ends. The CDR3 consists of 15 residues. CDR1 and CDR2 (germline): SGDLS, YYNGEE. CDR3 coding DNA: TGTGCCAGCAGCGTAGGCAGCGACCGGGGTGAAAAACTGTTTTTT. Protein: CASSVGSDRGEKLFF.

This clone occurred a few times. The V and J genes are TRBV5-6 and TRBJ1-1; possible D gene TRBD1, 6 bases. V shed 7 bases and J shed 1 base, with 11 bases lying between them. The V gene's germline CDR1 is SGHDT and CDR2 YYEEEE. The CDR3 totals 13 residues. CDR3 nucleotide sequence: TGTGCCAGCGTCGGACAGACGAACACTGAAGCTTTCTTT. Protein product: CASVGQTNTEAFF.

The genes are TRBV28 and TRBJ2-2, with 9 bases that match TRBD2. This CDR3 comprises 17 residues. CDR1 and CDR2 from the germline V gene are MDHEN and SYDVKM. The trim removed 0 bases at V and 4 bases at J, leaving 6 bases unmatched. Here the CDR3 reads CASSLWASGKITGELFF. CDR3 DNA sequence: TGTGCCAGCAGTTTATGGGCTAGCGGGAAGATCACCGGGGAGCTGTTTTTT.

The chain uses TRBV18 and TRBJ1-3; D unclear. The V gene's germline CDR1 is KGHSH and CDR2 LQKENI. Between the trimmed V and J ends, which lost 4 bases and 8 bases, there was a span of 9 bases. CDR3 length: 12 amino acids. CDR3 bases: TGTGCCAGCTCACTTACAGAAGACACCATATATTTT. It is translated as CASSLTEDTIYF.

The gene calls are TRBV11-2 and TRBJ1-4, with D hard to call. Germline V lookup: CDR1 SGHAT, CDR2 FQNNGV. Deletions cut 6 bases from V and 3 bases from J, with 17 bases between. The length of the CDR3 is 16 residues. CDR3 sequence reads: CASRLSGRVANEKLFF. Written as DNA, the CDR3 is TGTGCCAGCAGGCTCTCGGGAAGGGTCGCTAATGAAAAACTGTTTTTT.

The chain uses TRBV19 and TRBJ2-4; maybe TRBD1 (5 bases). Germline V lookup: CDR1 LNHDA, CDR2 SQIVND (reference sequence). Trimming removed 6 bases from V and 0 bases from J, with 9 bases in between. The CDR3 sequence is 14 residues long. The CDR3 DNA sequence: TGTGCCAGTAGAAACAGGCTAGCCAAAAACATTCAGTACTTC. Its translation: CASRNRLAKNIQYF.

The CDR3 DNA sequence: TGTGCCAGCTCACCACTGGAGGGTCCCACTGAAGCTTTCTTT. Its translation is CASSPLEGPTEAFF. The chain combines TRBV18 with TRBJ1-1; D ambiguous. The germline gives CDR1 KGHSH, CDR2 LQKENI. This CDR3 is 14 amino acids long. The ends were cut back, 1 base at V and 4 bases at J, with 10 bases in the middle.

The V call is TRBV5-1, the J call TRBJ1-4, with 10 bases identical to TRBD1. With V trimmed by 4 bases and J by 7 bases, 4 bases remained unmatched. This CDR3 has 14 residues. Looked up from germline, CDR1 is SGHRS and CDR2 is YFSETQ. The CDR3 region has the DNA TGCGCCAGCAGCGGGACAGGGGAGGGTGAAAAACTGTTTTTT. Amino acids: CASSGTGEGEKLFF.

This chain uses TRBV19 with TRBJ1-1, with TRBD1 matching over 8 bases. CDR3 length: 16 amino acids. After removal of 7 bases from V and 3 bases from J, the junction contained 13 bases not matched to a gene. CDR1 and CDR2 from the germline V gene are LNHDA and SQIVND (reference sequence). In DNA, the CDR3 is TGTGCCAGTACCTTCTGGACAGGGAAGCAAGACACTGAAGCTTTCTTT. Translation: CASTFWTGKQDTEAFF.

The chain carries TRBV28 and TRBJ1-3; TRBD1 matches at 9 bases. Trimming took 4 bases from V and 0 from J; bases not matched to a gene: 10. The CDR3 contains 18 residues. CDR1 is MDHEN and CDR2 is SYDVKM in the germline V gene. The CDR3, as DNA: TGTGCCAGCAGTTATCCGGGACAGGGACCCCACTCTGGAAACACCATATATTTT. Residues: CASSYPGQGPHSGNTIYF.

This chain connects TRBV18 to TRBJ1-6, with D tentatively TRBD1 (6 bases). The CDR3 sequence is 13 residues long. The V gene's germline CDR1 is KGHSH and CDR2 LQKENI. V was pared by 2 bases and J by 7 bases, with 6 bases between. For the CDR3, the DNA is TGTGCCAGCTCACCAGGACAGAATTCACCCCTCCACTTT. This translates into CASSPGQNSPLHF.

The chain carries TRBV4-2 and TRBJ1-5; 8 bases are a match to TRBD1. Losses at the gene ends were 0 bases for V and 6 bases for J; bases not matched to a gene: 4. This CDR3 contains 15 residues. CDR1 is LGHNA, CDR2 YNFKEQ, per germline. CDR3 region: CASSQDGQGSQPQHF. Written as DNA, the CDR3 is TGTGCCAGCAGCCAAGACGGACAGGGTAGTCAGCCCCAGCATTTT.

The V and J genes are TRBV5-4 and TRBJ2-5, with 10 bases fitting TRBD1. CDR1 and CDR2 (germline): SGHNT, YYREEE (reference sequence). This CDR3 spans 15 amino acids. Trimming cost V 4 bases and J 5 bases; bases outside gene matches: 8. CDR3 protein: CASSVTGGAAETQYF. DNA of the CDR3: TGTGCCAGCAGCGTGACAGGGGGCGCAGCGGAGACCCAGTACTTC.

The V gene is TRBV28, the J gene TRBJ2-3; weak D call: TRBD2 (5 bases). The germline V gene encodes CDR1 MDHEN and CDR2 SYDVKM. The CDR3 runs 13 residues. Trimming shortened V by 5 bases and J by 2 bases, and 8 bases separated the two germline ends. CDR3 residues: CASSPGNTDTQYF. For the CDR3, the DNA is TGTGCCAGCAGTCCCGGGAACACAGATACGCAGTATTTT.

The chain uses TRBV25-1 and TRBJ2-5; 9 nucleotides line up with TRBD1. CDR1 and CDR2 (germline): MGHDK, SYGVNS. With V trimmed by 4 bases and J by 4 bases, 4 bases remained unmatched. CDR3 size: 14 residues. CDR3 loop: CASSVTGGGETQYF. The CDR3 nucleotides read TGTGCCAGCAGTGTGACAGGGGGGGGAGAGACCCAGTACTTC.

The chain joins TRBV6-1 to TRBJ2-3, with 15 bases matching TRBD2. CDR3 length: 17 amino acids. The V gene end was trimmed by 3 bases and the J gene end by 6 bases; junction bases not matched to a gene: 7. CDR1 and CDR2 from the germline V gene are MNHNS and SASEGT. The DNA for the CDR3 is TGTGCCAGCAGTGATTCCGGGACTAGCGGGGGGCAGGATACGCAGTATTTT. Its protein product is CASSDSGTSGGQDTQYF.

The CDR3 here is CASSVGGSGAPTDTQYF. As DNA, the CDR3 is TGTGCCAGCAGCGTAGGGGGTAGCGGGGCCCCCACAGATACGCAGTATTTT. The chain has TRBV9 and TRBJ2-3; 8 bases agree with TRBD2. CDR1 SGDLS and CDR2 YYNGEE come from the germline V gene. The length of the CDR3 is 17 residues. After removal of 0 bases from V and 2 bases from J, the junction contained 8 bases not matched to a gene.

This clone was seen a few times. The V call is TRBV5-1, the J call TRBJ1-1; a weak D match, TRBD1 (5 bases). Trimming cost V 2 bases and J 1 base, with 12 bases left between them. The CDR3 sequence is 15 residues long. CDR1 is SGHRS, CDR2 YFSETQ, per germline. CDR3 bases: TGCGCCAGCAGCTTCGTGGGGCGCGGGAACACTGAAGCTTTCTTT. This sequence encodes CASSFVGRGNTEAFF.

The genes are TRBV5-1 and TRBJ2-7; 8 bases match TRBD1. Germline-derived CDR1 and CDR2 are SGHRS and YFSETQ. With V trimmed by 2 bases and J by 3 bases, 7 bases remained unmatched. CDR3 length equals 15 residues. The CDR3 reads CASSFLGTGYYEQYF. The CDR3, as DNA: TGCGCCAGCAGCTTCCTTGGGACAGGATACTACGAGCAGTACTTC. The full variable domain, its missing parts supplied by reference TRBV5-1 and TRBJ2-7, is KAGVTQTPRYLIKTRGQQVTLSCSPISGHRSVSWYQQTPGQGLQFLFEYFSETQRNKGNFPGRFSGRQFSNSRSEMNVSTLELGDSALYLCASSFLGTGYYEQYFGPGTRLTVT.

This chain's CDR3 is CASSGRYGEELFF. The CDR3 DNA reads TGTGCCAGCAGCGGGAGGTACGGCGAAGAACTGTTTTTT. The V gene is TRBV7-9, the J gene TRBJ1-4; no clear D. This CDR3 contains 13 residues. Trimming stripped 5 bases from V and 12 bases from J, with 16 bases between. Per germline, CDR1 SEHNR and CDR2 FQNEAQ (reference sequence). The full variable domain, rest sourced from reference TRBV7-9 and TRBJ1-4, is DTGVSQNPRHKITKRGQNVTFRCDPISEHNRLYWYRQTLGQGPEFLTYFQNEAQLEKSRLLSDRFSAERPKGSFSTLEIQRTEQGDSAMYLCASSGRYGEELFFGSGTQLSVL.

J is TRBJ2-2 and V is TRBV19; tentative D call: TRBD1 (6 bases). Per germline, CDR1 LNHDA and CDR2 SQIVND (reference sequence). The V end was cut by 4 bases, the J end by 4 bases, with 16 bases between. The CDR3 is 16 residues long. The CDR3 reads CASSTRQGWLTGELFF. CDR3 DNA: TGTGCCAGTAGTACCCGCCAGGGGTGGCTCACCGGGGAGCTGTTTTTT.

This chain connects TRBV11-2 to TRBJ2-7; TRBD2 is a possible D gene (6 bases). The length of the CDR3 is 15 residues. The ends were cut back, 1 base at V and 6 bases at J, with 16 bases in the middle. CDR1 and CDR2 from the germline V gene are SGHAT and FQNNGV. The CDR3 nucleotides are TGTGCCAGCAGCTTAGGGTCAGGACTGGGGGGCGAGCAGTACTTC. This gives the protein CASSLGSGLGGEQYF.